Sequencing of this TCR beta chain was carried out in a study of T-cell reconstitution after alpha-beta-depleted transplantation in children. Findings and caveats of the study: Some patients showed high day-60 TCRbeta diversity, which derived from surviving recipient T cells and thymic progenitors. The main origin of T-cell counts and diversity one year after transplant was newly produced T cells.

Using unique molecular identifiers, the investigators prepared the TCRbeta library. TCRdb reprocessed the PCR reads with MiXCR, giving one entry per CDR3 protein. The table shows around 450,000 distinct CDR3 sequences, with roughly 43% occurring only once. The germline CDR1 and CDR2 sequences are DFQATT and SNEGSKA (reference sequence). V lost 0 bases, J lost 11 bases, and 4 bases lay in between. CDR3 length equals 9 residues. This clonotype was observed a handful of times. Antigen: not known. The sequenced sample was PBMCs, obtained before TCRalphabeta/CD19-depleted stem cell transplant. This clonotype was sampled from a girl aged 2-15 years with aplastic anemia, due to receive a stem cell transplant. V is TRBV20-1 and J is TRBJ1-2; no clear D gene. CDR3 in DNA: TGCAGTGCTAGAGACCCGTACACCTTC. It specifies CSARDPYTF.